These T cell receptor beta chains were read from a single sample in a study of CD8+ T cells in alopecia areata. Assay: immunoSEQ multiplex PCR; the TCRdb copy retains only in-frame clones and omits some. The sample yields approximately 180,000 clones, 59% seen once. The specimen comprised CD4+ T cells sorted from blood, sampled at week 0. These receptors originate from a human donor with alopecia areata. CDR3s leave out the opening cysteine and the closing phenylalanine or tryptophan. The D gene is left open where the match is weak. Not all rows give a size; the values are once, few, many and, for expanded clones, a class.

>.|.|TRBV9|TRBJ1-5
ASSVGLGPSNQPQH
>.|TRBD1|TRBV6-1|TRBJ1-2
ASSEGGQGFRGYGYT
>.|TRBD1|TRBV29-1|TRBJ1-1
SVRMGRGRRYTEAF
>few|.|TRBV20-1|TRBJ2-3
SARSTDTQY
>.|TRBD1|TRBV19|TRBJ2-7
ATWDRGGEQY
>.|.|TRBV5-1|TRBJ2-7
ASSGTAYSYEQY
>.|.|TRBV30|TRBJ1-6
AWSVRGRGNSPLH
>few|.|TRBV29-1|TRBJ1-1
SVGTTGNTEAF
>.|TRBD1|TRBV19|TRBJ2-3
ASSSTGGTDTQY
>few|TRBD1|TRBV27|TRBJ1-4
ASSLSRQGKGKLF
>few|TRBD1|TRBV10-3|TRBJ2-2
AISLLGQADTGELF
>.|.|TRBV13|TRBJ2-7
ASSKQGRSYEQY
>.|TRBD2|TRBV11-2|TRBJ2-5
ASSLDLAGGPYQETQY
>many|TRBD2|TRBV11-3|TRBJ2-3
ASSLSLAGRTDTQY
>.|.|TRBV27|TRBJ2-7
ASSLSWTTPTGQY
>.|.|TRBV7-3|TRBJ2-1
ASSPGRSSYNEQF
>.|.|TRBV5-1|TRBJ1-2
ASSLQGLDGYT
>once|.|TRBV12-5|TRBJ1-1
ASGSPPGHVEAF
>.|.|TRBV19|TRBJ2-2
ASSLSFLRELF
>.|TRBD1|TRBV7-9|TRBJ1-2
ASSLGPDRGRLVGGYT